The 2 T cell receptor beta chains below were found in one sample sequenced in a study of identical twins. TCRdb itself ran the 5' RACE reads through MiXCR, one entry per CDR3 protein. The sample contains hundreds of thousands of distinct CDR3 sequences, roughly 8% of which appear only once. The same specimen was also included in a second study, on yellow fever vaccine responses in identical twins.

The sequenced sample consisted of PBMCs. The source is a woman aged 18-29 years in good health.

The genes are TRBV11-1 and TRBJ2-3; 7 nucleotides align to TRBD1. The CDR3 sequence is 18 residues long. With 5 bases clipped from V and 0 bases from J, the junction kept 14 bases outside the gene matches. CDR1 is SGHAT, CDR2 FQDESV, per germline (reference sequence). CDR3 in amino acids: CASSPAPGTAFSTDTQYF. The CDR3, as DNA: TGTGCCAGCAGCCCAGCCCCTGGGACAGCCTTTAGCACAGATACGCAGTATTTT. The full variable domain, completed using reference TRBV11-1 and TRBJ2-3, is EAEVAQSPRYKITEKSQAVAFWCDPISGHATLYWYRQILGQGPELLVQFQDESVVDDSQLPKDRFSAERLKGVDSTLKIQPAELGDSAMYLCASSPAPGTAFSTDTQYFGPGTRLTVL.

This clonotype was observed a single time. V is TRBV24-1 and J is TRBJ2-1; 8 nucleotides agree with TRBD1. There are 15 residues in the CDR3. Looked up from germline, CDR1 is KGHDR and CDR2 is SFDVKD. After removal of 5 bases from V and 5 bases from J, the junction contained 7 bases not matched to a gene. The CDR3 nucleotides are TGTGCCACCAGTGGTTCCGGACAGGGAAACAATGAGCAGTTCTTC. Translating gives CATSGSGQGNNEQFF.